These T cell receptor beta chains were read from a single sample in a study of CD8 T cells in ankylosing spondylitis. In TCRdb, the 5' RACE reads were re-called with MiXCR into one record per CDR3 protein. The top ten hold approximately 3.5% of the sample, which has about 460,000 distinct CDR3 sequences, about 5.4% seen once. The sequencing input was blood, either unsorted or a sorted T cell fraction (not recorded which). These receptors were obtained from a male donor with ankylosing spondylitis. Each CDR3 is given with its conserved first and last residue. A D gene is named only where the DNA matches it firmly. Part of the rows lack a size; the others show once, few, many or a class for expanded clones.

clone size: many
V gene: TRBV10-3
CDR3 length: 16
J gene: TRBJ2-2
D gene: TRBD1
CDR3 protein: CAISERQGTFTGELFF
CDR3 DNA: TGTGCCATCAGTGAAAGACAGGGGACCTTTACCGGGGAGCTGTTTTTT

clone size: many
V gene: TRBV24-1
CDR3 length: 15
J gene: TRBJ1-2
D gene: -
CDR3 protein: CATSDPDGYNYGYTF
CDR3 DNA: TGTGCCACCAGTGACCCCGACGGCTATAACTATGGCTACACCTTC

clone size: -
V gene: TRBV6-2/TRBV6-3
CDR3 length: 14
J gene: TRBJ2-5
D gene: -
CDR3 protein: CASTGRAAQETQYF
CDR3 DNA: TGTGCCAGCACGGGGCGAGCGGCTCAAGAGACCCAGTACTTC

clone size: few
V gene: TRBV14
CDR3 length: 18
J gene: TRBJ2-7
D gene: TRBD1
CDR3 protein: CASSQDRDRGIITYEQYF
CDR3 DNA: TGTGCCAGCAGCCAAGATCGGGACAGGGGGATTATTACCTACGAGCAGTACTTC

clone size: many
V gene: TRBV5-1
CDR3 length: 16
J gene: TRBJ2-3
D gene: -
CDR3 protein: CASSSGAGFSTDTQYF
CDR3 DNA: TGCGCCAGCAGCTCCGGCGCGGGGTTTAGCACAGATACGCAGTATTTT

clone size: many
V gene: TRBV7-8
CDR3 length: 14
J gene: TRBJ2-1
D gene: -
CDR3 protein: CASSLAGGSTEQFF
CDR3 DNA: TGTGCCAGCAGCTTAGCGGGGGGTAGTACGGAGCAGTTCTTC

clone size: many
V gene: TRBV6-2/TRBV6-3
CDR3 length: 18
J gene: TRBJ2-3
D gene: TRBD2
CDR3 protein: CASSYSKASGRKPDTQYF
CDR3 DNA: TGTGCCAGCAGTTACTCGAAGGCTAGCGGGAGGAAGCCAGATACGCAGTATTTT

clone size: many
V gene: TRBV7-2
CDR3 length: 15
J gene: TRBJ2-5
D gene: -
CDR3 protein: CASSPRTGREETQYF
CDR3 DNA: TGTGCCAGCAGCCCCCGGACAGGGAGGGAAGAGACCCAGTACTTC

clone size: many
V gene: TRBV4-1
CDR3 length: 15
J gene: TRBJ2-3
D gene: TRBD2
CDR3 protein: CASSLAGGPADTQYF
CDR3 DNA: TGCGCCAGCAGCTTAGCGGGGGGGCCCGCAGATACGCAGTATTTT

clone size: many
V gene: TRBV5-1
CDR3 length: 14
J gene: TRBJ2-1
D gene: TRBD1
CDR3 protein: CASRKVRGYNEQFF
CDR3 DNA: TGCGCCAGCAGAAAGGTCAGGGGGTACAATGAGCAGTTCTTC

clone size: -
V gene: TRBV9
CDR3 length: 15
J gene: TRBJ2-1
D gene: -
CDR3 protein: CASSLGTSKYNEQFF
CDR3 DNA: TGTGCCAGCAGCCTAGGTACAAGCAAGTACAATGAGCAGTTCTTC

clone size: many
V gene: TRBV12-3/TRBV12-4
CDR3 length: 13
J gene: TRBJ1-1
D gene: TRBD1
CDR3 protein: CASSQGTGTEAFF
CDR3 DNA: TGTGCCAGCAGTCAAGGGACAGGGACTGAAGCTTTCTTT

clone size: many
V gene: TRBV6-1
CDR3 length: 15
J gene: TRBJ1-6
D gene: -
CDR3 protein: CASSLEGHYNSPLHF
CDR3 DNA: TGTGCCAGCAGTCTTGAAGGACACTATAATTCACCCCTCCACTTT

clone size: many
V gene: TRBV18
CDR3 length: 14
J gene: TRBJ1-2
D gene: TRBD1
CDR3 protein: CASSQDRAVYGYTF
CDR3 DNA: TGTGCCAGCTCTCAGGACAGGGCTGTCTATGGCTACACCTTC

clone size: many
V gene: TRBV20-1
CDR3 length: 14
J gene: TRBJ1-2
D gene: -
CDR3 protein: CSARITDTVYGYTF
CDR3 DNA: TGCAGTGCTAGGATCACGGACACCGTCTATGGCTACACCTTC

clone size: -
V gene: TRBV12-3/TRBV12-4
CDR3 length: 15
J gene: TRBJ2-1
D gene: -
CDR3 protein: CASSLWDTVPFEQFF
CDR3 DNA: TGTGCCAGCAGTTTGTGGGACACGGTTCCCTTTGAGCAGTTCTTC

clone size: -
V gene: TRBV5-1
CDR3 length: 15
J gene: TRBJ2-1
D gene: TRBD2
CDR3 protein: CASSLVSGEWNEQFF
CDR3 DNA: TGCGCCAGCAGCTTGGTTAGCGGGGAGTGGAATGAGCAGTTCTTC

clone size: -
V gene: TRBV24-1
CDR3 length: 18
J gene: TRBJ2-7
D gene: TRBD1
CDR3 protein: CATSASPGTGDRSYEQYF
CDR3 DNA: TGTGCCACCAGTGCTAGTCCCGGGACAGGGGACCGCTCCTACGAGCAGTACTTC

clone size: many
V gene: TRBV5-1
CDR3 length: 15
J gene: TRBJ2-1
D gene: TRBD1
CDR3 protein: CASSSGQVSYNEQFF
CDR3 DNA: TGCGCCAGCAGCTCGGGACAGGTATCCTACAATGAGCAGTTCTTC

clone size: many
V gene: TRBV7-9
CDR3 length: 13
J gene: TRBJ2-7
D gene: -
CDR3 protein: CASSQLVGGEQYF
CDR3 DNA: TGTGCCAGCAGCCAACTCGTCGGAGGGGAGCAGTACTTC

clone size: many
V gene: TRBV10-3
CDR3 length: 15
J gene: TRBJ2-3
D gene: TRBD2
CDR3 protein: CAISRTSGGLDTQYF
CDR3 DNA: TGTGCCATCAGTCGGACTAGCGGGGGCCTCGATACGCAGTATTTT

clone size: many
V gene: TRBV2
CDR3 length: 13
J gene: TRBJ1-1
D gene: -
CDR3 protein: CASSLNLYTEAFF
CDR3 DNA: TGTGCCAGCAGCTTAAATCTTTACACTGAAGCTTTCTTT

clone size: few
V gene: TRBV7-9
CDR3 length: 16
J gene: TRBJ2-2
D gene: TRBD2
CDR3 protein: CASSSGGGVNTGELFF
CDR3 DNA: TGTGCCAGCAGCTCGGGAGGAGGGGTGAACACCGGGGAGCTGTTTTTT

clone size: many
V gene: TRBV4-3
CDR3 length: 16
J gene: TRBJ2-1
D gene: -
CDR3 protein: CASSQDWQSSYNEQFF
CDR3 DNA: TGCGCCAGCAGCCAAGACTGGCAGTCATCCTACAATGAGCAGTTCTTC

clone size: many
V gene: TRBV27
CDR3 length: 13
J gene: TRBJ2-1
D gene: -
CDR3 protein: CASSFSTYNEQFF
CDR3 DNA: TGTGCCAGCAGTTTCTCTACTTACAATGAGCAGTTCTTC

clone size: many
V gene: TRBV25-1
CDR3 length: 14
J gene: TRBJ1-4
D gene: -
CDR3 protein: CASSESDVNEKLFF
CDR3 DNA: TGTGCCAGCAGTGAATCGGACGTTAATGAAAAACTGTTTTTT

clone size: many
V gene: TRBV7-2
CDR3 length: 14
J gene: TRBJ2-2
D gene: -
CDR3 protein: CASSRSTDTGELFF
CDR3 DNA: TGTGCCAGCAGCCGGTCGACAGACACCGGGGAGCTGTTTTTT

clone size: many
V gene: TRBV7-2
CDR3 length: 11
J gene: TRBJ2-3
D gene: -
CDR3 protein: CASSLFGTQYF
CDR3 DNA: TGTGCCAGCAGCTTATTCGGTACGCAGTATTTT

clone size: many
V gene: TRBV6-5
CDR3 length: 16
J gene: TRBJ1-2
D gene: TRBD1
CDR3 protein: CASSSPPGQGKEGYTF
CDR3 DNA: TGTGCCAGCAGTTCACCCCCGGGACAGGGGAAAGAAGGCTACACCTTC

clone size: many
V gene: TRBV6-2/TRBV6-3
CDR3 length: 14
J gene: TRBJ2-3
D gene: -
CDR3 protein: CASSSRGETDTQYF
CDR3 DNA: TGTGCCAGCAGTTCCAGGGGGGAAACAGATACGCAGTATTTT

clone size: few
V gene: TRBV24-1
CDR3 length: 20
J gene: TRBJ2-1
D gene: TRBD2
CDR3 protein: CATSDLPPSGRAEAYNEQFF
CDR3 DNA: TGTGCCACCAGTGATTTACCCCCTAGCGGGAGGGCCGAGGCCTACAATGAGCAGTTCTTC

clone size: many
V gene: TRBV27
CDR3 length: 16
J gene: TRBJ1-3
D gene: TRBD1
CDR3 protein: CASSPIGTGSGNTIYF
CDR3 DNA: TGTGCCAGCAGTCCGATAGGGACAGGGTCTGGAAACACCATATATTTT

clone size: many
V gene: TRBV20-1
CDR3 length: 14
J gene: TRBJ1-5
D gene: -
CDR3 protein: CSARASRSNQPQHF
CDR3 DNA: TGCAGTGCTAGGGCCTCAAGGAGCAATCAGCCCCAGCATTTT

clone size: many
V gene: TRBV7-9
CDR3 length: 12
J gene: TRBJ2-7
D gene: -
CDR3 protein: CASSAGFDEQYF
CDR3 DNA: TGTGCCAGCAGCGCAGGGTTTGATGAGCAGTACTTC

clone size: few
V gene: TRBV10-3
CDR3 length: 16
J gene: TRBJ2-2
D gene: -
CDR3 protein: CAISEFLSYGTGELFF
CDR3 DNA: TGTGCCATCAGTGAGTTTCTTAGCTACGGCACCGGGGAGCTGTTTTTT

clone size: many
V gene: TRBV20-1
CDR3 length: 13
J gene: TRBJ2-5
D gene: -
CDR3 protein: CSAKEGGRETQYF
CDR3 DNA: TGCAGTGCCAAAGAGGGGGGCAGGGAGACCCAGTACTTC

clone size: many
V gene: TRBV10-3
CDR3 length: 16
J gene: TRBJ2-7
D gene: TRBD2
CDR3 protein: CAISDSSGRAGCEQYF
CDR3 DNA: TGTGCCATCAGTGACTCTAGCGGGAGGGCCGGGTGCGAGCAGTACTTC

clone size: many
V gene: TRBV20-1
CDR3 length: 15
J gene: TRBJ2-1
D gene: TRBD2
CDR3 protein: CSALPRSGRRNEQFF
CDR3 DNA: TGCAGTGCCCTCCCCCGGAGCGGGAGACGCAATGAGCAGTTCTTC

clone size: many
V gene: TRBV5-1
CDR3 length: 15
J gene: TRBJ2-3
D gene: -
CDR3 protein: CASSPRGFRTDTQYF
CDR3 DNA: TGCGCCAGCAGTCCGAGGGGGTTCCGCACAGATACGCAGTATTTT

clone size: many
V gene: TRBV21-1
CDR3 length: 16
J gene: TRBJ2-3
D gene: -
CDR3 protein: CASSSARTDDTDTQYF
CDR3 DNA: TGTGCCAGCAGCAGTGCCCGGACAGACGACACAGATACGCAGTATTTT

clone size: many
V gene: TRBV7-2
CDR3 length: 15
J gene: TRBJ2-5
D gene: -
CDR3 protein: CASSMQGGPQETQYF
CDR3 DNA: TGTGCCAGCAGCATGCAGGGGGGGCCCCAAGAGACCCAGTACTTC

clone size: -
V gene: TRBV20-1
CDR3 length: 13
J gene: TRBJ2-4
D gene: TRBD1
CDR3 protein: CSATGQGGNIQYF
CDR3 DNA: TGCAGTGCTACCGGACAGGGCGGGAACATTCAGTACTTC

clone size: many
V gene: TRBV4-3
CDR3 length: 14
J gene: TRBJ1-1
D gene: -
CDR3 protein: CASSQDHGNTEAFF
CDR3 DNA: TGCGCCAGCAGCCAAGATCACGGGAACACTGAAGCTTTCTTT

clone size: many
V gene: TRBV6-5
CDR3 length: 14
J gene: TRBJ2-1
D gene: -
CDR3 protein: CASSSQRSDNEQFF
CDR3 DNA: TGTGCCAGCAGTTCCCAGAGGTCCGACAATGAGCAGTTCTTC

clone size: many
V gene: TRBV4-1
CDR3 length: 13
J gene: TRBJ2-2
D gene: -
CDR3 protein: CASSQEFVGELFF
CDR3 DNA: TGCGCCAGCAGCCAAGAGTTCGTCGGGGAGCTGTTTTTT

clone size: -
V gene: TRBV6-2/TRBV6-3
CDR3 length: 13
J gene: TRBJ2-7
D gene: -
CDR3 protein: CASSYVVGYEQYF
CDR3 DNA: TGTGCCAGCAGTTACGTAGTGGGCTACGAGCAGTACTTC

clone size: many
V gene: TRBV11-2
CDR3 length: 13
J gene: TRBJ2-5
D gene: -
CDR3 protein: CASSLVAAGTQYF
CDR3 DNA: TGTGCCAGCAGCTTAGTGGCTGCGGGGACCCAGTACTTC

clone size: many
V gene: TRBV7-2
CDR3 length: 17
J gene: TRBJ2-2
D gene: -
CDR3 protein: CASSPRGGAANTGELFF
CDR3 DNA: TGTGCCAGCAGCCCCAGAGGGGGGGCTGCGAACACCGGGGAGCTGTTTTTT

clone size: many
V gene: TRBV7-2
CDR3 length: 16
J gene: TRBJ1-4
D gene: -
CDR3 protein: CASSLLMGATNEKLFF
CDR3 DNA: TGTGCCAGCAGCTTATTAATGGGAGCAACTAATGAAAAACTGTTTTTT

clone size: many
V gene: TRBV19
CDR3 length: 14
J gene: TRBJ1-1
D gene: -
CDR3 protein: CASSILTLNTEAFF
CDR3 DNA: TGTGCCAGTAGTATTTTAACTCTGAACACTGAAGCTTTCTTT

clone size: many
V gene: TRBV18
CDR3 length: 14
J gene: TRBJ2-7
D gene: -
CDR3 protein: CASSQGFLRYEQYF
CDR3 DNA: TGTGCCAGCTCACAGGGATTCCTAAGGTACGAGCAGTACTTC